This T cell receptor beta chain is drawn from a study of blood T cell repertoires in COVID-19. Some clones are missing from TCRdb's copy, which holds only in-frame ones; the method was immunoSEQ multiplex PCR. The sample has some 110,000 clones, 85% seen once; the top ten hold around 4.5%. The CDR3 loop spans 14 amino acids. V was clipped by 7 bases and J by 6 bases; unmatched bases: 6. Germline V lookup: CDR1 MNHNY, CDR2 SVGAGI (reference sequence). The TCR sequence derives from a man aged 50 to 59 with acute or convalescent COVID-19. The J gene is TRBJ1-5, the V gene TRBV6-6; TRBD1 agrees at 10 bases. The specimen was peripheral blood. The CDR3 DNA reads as TGTGCCAGCACCGACAGGGGGCAGAGTCAGCCCCAGCATTTT. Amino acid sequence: CASTDRGQSQPQHF.